The 12 T cell receptor beta chains listed next were all sequenced from one sample in a study of cytomegalovirus exposure and HLA in healthy donors. A multiplex PCR was run with 60 Vbeta primers and 13 Jbeta primers. Method: immunoSEQ multiplex PCR; TCRdb's copy keeps in-frame clones and lacks some. Here the sample spans approximately 150,000 clones, 68% being singletons. The sequencing input was PBMCs. These receptor sequences come from a man between 60 and 75 years old in good health and CMV-seronegative.

The rearrangement joins TRBV5-6 to TRBJ2-4; 8 positions agree with TRBD1. Germline V CDR1 and CDR2: SGHDT, YYEEEE. The CDR3 is 16 amino acids. V was pared by 3 bases and J by 1 base, with 6 bases of the junction left unmatched. CDR3 nucleotides: TGTGCCAGCAGCTCCCAGGGGGCGATGGCCAAAAACATTCAGTACTTC. This translates into CASSSQGAMAKNIQYF.

The chain links TRBV7-9 to TRBJ2-3; 10 positions agree with TRBD2. The length of the CDR3 is 15 residues. With 5 bases clipped from V and 3 bases from J, the junction kept 5 bases outside the gene matches. The V gene's germline CDR1 is SEHNR and CDR2 FQNEAQ (reference sequence). CDR3 DNA: TGTGCCAGCAGCCACCGGACTAGCGGTACAGATACGCAGTATTTT. Its protein product is CASSHRTSGTDTQYF.

The chain combines TRBV14 with TRBJ2-1; no clear D gene. Trimming shortened V by 1 base and J by 0 bases, and 13 bases separated the two germline ends. Germline loops: CDR1 SGHDN, CDR2 FVKESK. This CDR3 is built from 17 residues. In DNA, the CDR3 is TGTGCCAGCAGCCAAGTTTTGAGCCGAAGCTCCTACAATGAGCAGTTCTTC. Translation: CASSQVLSRSSYNEQFF.

Note on this clone: One junction end disagrees with the germline gene, perhaps due to a read error. This same CDR3 is encoded by further DNA sequences in the sample. The chain has TRBV6-6 and TRBJ2-7, with 7 bases matching TRBD2. The CDR3 is 13 amino acids. The germline V gene has CDR1 MNHNY and CDR2 SVGAGI (reference sequence). The CDR3 spells CASLKREGGEQYF. As DNA, the CDR3 is TGCGCCAGCTTAAAACGTGAGGGAGGGGAGCAGTACTTC.

The V call is TRBV28, the J call TRBJ1-2; tentative D call: TRBD1 (6 bases). The CDR3 loop spans 15 amino acids. Germline assignment: CDR1 MDHEN and CDR2 SYDVKM. Trimming stripped 7 bases from V and 0 bases from J, with 15 bases between. The CDR3 nucleotides read TGTGCCAGCACGGACAAACGGGACACTAACTATGGCTACACCTTC. Amino acids: CASTDKRDTNYGYTF.

The V and J genes are TRBV25-1 and TRBJ2-5, with D unclear. CDR3 size: 15 residues. Germline V gene lookup returns CDR1 MGHDK and CDR2 SYGVNS. V lost 0 bases and J 1 base, leaving 9 bases between the germline ends. The CDR3 nucleotides are TGTGCCAGCAGTGAATATATGGCGGCCCAAGAGACCCAGTACTTC. This sequence encodes CASSEYMAAQETQYF.

The chain combines TRBV28 with TRBJ2-7; 9 bases map to TRBD1. With V trimmed by 2 bases and J by 5 bases, 4 bases remained unmatched. Germline V gene lookup returns CDR1 MDHEN and CDR2 SYDVKM. The CDR3 contains 14 residues. The CDR3 here is CASSLIQGANEQYF. DNA of the CDR3: TGTGCCAGCAGTTTAATACAGGGGGCAAACGAGCAGTACTTC.

V and J are TRBV18 and TRBJ2-2; D may be TRBD1 (6 bases). This CDR3 has 18 residues. The germline V and J ends were trimmed by 6 bases and 5 bases, with 25 bases remaining between them. Per the germline V gene, CDR1 is KGHSH and CDR2 is LQKENI. The CDR3 coding sequence is TGTGCCAGCTCGCTGATGGTGCCCAGGGGCGGAGGAACCGGGGAGCTGTTTTTT. Translated, it gives CASSLMVPRGGGTGELFF. The full variable domain, completed using reference TRBV18 and TRBJ2-2, is NAGVMQNPRHLVRRRGQEARLRCSPMKGHSHVYWYRQLPEEGLKFMVYLQKENIIDESGMPKERFSAEFPKEGPSILRIQQVVRGDSAAYFCASSLMVPRGGGTGELFFGEGSRLTVL.

This clone appeared a single time. This chain joins TRBV27 and TRBJ2-3; TRBD2 agrees at 8 bases. The ends lost 7 bases at V and 0 bases at J; junction bases unmatched: 18. The CDR3 consists of 19 residues. Looked up from germline, CDR1 is MNHEY and CDR2 is SMNVEV (reference sequence). CDR3 in amino acids: CASMNFGPWTSPSTDTQYF. Here the CDR3 DNA reads TGTGCCAGCATGAACTTTGGGCCGTGGACTAGCCCCAGCACAGATACGCAGTATTTT.

The J gene is TRBJ2-7, the V gene TRBV10-3, with 14 nucleotides matching TRBD2. The CDR3 runs to 14 residues. Unmatched junction bases numbered 9, after V lost 10 bases and J lost 7 bases. Germline-derived CDR1 and CDR2 are ENHRY and SYGVKD. The DNA for the CDR3 is TGTGCCAGTGAGACTAGCGGGAGGGCGGGTGAGCAGTACTTC. It encodes CASETSGRAGEQYF.

V is TRBV2 and J is TRBJ2-6, with no clear D. CDR1 and CDR2 from the germline V gene are SNHLY and FYNNEI. V lost 2 bases to trimming and J lost 0 bases, with 17 bases between them. CDR3 length: 19 amino acids. In nucleotides, the CDR3 is TGTGCCAGCAGTGAAAGCCCCCCCCGAATTCTCTCTGGGGCCAACGTCCTGACTTTC. Amino acids: CASSESPPRILSGANVLTF.

The chain has TRBV27 and TRBJ1-1; a possible D gene is TRBD1 (6 bases). The V gene's germline CDR1 is MNHEY and CDR2 SMNVEV (reference sequence). V lost 2 bases to trimming and J lost 5 bases, with 9 bases between them. The CDR3 length is 13 residues. CDR3 bases: TGTGCCAGCAGTTTAAGGCAGGGGACTGAAGCTTTCTTT. This sequence encodes CASSLRQGTEAFF.